These T cell receptor beta chains were read from a single sample in a study of identical twins. Each CDR3 protein gets one entry after TCRdb re-called the 5' RACE reads with MiXCR. The sample includes approximately 1.8 million distinct CDR3 sequences, around 29% of them seen just once. Material for sequencing was cord blood. These receptors all come from a newborn girl in good health. Each CDR3 is given with its conserved first and last residue. D genes are given only for firm matches. Rows give clone size only sometimes, using once, few, many, or a class for an expanded clone.

abundance	d_gene	v_gene	j_gene	CDR3aa	CDR3nt
many	NA	TRBV7-2	TRBJ1-2	CASSRRRVRNGYTF	TGTGCCAGCAGCCGAAGACGAGTGCGAAATGGCTACACCTTC
once	NA	TRBV20-1	TRBJ2-1	CSARDGGPKNEQFF	TGCAGTGCTAGAGATGGGGGGCCGAAGAATGAGCAGTTCTTC
few	NA	TRBV6-5	TRBJ1-5	CASSFDQYSNQPQHF	TGTGCCAGCAGCTTTGATCAGTATAGCAATCAGCCCCAGCATTTT
NA	TRBD2	TRBV20-1	TRBJ2-7	CGAISGGKSYEQYF	TGCGGTGCTATTAGCGGGGGAAAGTCCTACGAGCAGTACTTC
NA	TRBD2	TRBV20-1	TRBJ2-7	CSALSGGEPYEQYF	TGCAGTGCCCTTAGCGGGGGGGAACCCTACGAGCAGTACTTC
NA	NA	TRBV4-1	TRBJ2-7	CASSQGLYSLSSYNEQYF	TGCGCCAGCAGCCAAGGTCTGTACAGCCTGAGCTCCTACAATGAGCAGTACTTC
NA	NA	TRBV20-1	TRBJ2-7	CSARDRRDFPYEQYF	TGCAGTGCTAGAGATCGCCGGGACTTCCCCTACGAGCAGTACTTC
once	NA	TRBV4-2	TRBJ2-7	CASSQRDWDEQYF	TGTGCCAGCAGCCAACGGGATTGGGATGAGCAGTACTTC
NA	TRBD1	TRBV20-1	TRBJ1-2	CSAREGAGGYGYTF	TGCAGTGCTAGAGAAGGGGCAGGGGGCTATGGCTACACCTTC
few	NA	TRBV6-1	TRBJ2-5	CASSEARLVEGETQYF	TGTGCCAGCAGTGAAGCACGGCTAGTGGAGGGAGAGACCCAGTACTTC
few	NA	TRBV20-1	TRBJ2-4	CSAHPGVGNIQYF	TGCAGTGCTCATCCAGGGGTGGGAAACATTCAGTACTTC
NA	TRBD2	TRBV14	TRBJ2-1	CASSQDRRLAPYNEQFF	TGTGCCAGCAGCCAAGATAGGCGACTAGCGCCTTACAATGAGCAGTTCTTC
many	NA	TRBV12-3/TRBV12-4	TRBJ2-7	CASSLVHEQYF	TGTGCCAGCAGTTTAGTCCACGAGCAGTACTTC
once	TRBD2	TRBV7-9	TRBJ2-7	CASSPGTSVEWEQYF	TGTGCCAGCAGCCCCGGGACTAGCGTTGAATGGGAGCAGTACTTC
few	NA	TRBV20-1	TRBJ2-4	CSVTRYTIQYF	TGCAGTGTGACCAGGTATACCATTCAGTACTTC
few	TRBD2	TRBV3-1	TRBJ2-1	CASSQDHWREGLYNEQFF	TGTGCCAGCAGCCAAGATCATTGGCGGGAGGGGCTCTACAATGAGCAGTTCTTC
NA	NA	TRBV5-1	TRBJ2-1	CASSFGNVYNEQFF	TGCGCCAGCAGCTTCGGCAACGTCTACAATGAGCAGTTCTTC
few	NA	TRBV7-6	TRBJ1-6	CASSLSFGLDYNSPLHF	TGTGCCAGCAGCTTAAGTTTCGGACTGGACTATAATTCACCCCTCCACTTT
NA	NA	TRBV7-9	TRBJ2-2	CASSLAPWDSPNTGELFF	TGTGCCAGCAGCTTAGCGCCGTGGGATAGCCCGAACACCGGGGAGCTGTTTTTT
NA	NA	TRBV3-1	TRBJ2-6	CASSQGWAAGANVLTF	TGTGCCAGCAGCCAAGGATGGGCGGCGGGGGCCAACGTCCTGACTTTC
NA	TRBD2	TRBV13	TRBJ2-3	CASSRSGRAGADTQYF	TGTGCCAGCAGCCGTAGCGGGAGGGCAGGGGCAGATACGCAGTATTTT
NA	NA	TRBV15	TRBJ2-1	CATRPGMEYNEQFF	TGTGCCACCAGACCCGGAATGGAGTACAATGAGCAGTTCTTC
many	NA	TRBV3-1	TRBJ2-3	CASSRRIGMSVGTDTQYF	TGTGCCAGCAGCCGACGGATAGGTATGAGCGTAGGCACAGATACGCAGTATTTT
few	TRBD1	TRBV28	TRBJ2-7	CASSFQGTGQGFPYEQYF	TGTGCCAGCAGTTTCCAAGGGACGGGACAGGGGTTCCCCTACGAGCAGTACTTC
few	NA	TRBV10-3	TRBJ1-6	CAIRVQGNSPLHF	TGTGCCATCAGGGTACAGGGAAATTCACCCCTCCACTTT
NA	TRBD1	TRBV5-1	TRBJ2-3	CAGRGQGDTQYF	TGCGCCGGCAGGGGACAGGGGGATACGCAGTATTTT
few	TRBD1	TRBV28	TRBJ1-6	CASSLRDSSMNSPLHF	TGTGCCAGCAGTCTCCGGGACAGCAGTATGAATTCACCCCTCCACTTT
NA	NA	TRBV4-2	TRBJ2-3	CASSQVRGSTLITDTQYF	TGTGCCAGCAGCCAAGTCCGGGGATCGACCCTTATCACAGATACGCAGTATTTT
few	TRBD1	TRBV10-3	TRBJ2-7	CAIAGTGGEQYF	TGTGCCATTGCCGGGACAGGGGGCGAGCAGTACTTC
few	TRBD2	TRBV27	TRBJ2-5	CARLPTSGACDETQYF	TGTGCCAGACTGCCAACTAGCGGGGCTTGTGATGAGACCCAGTACTTC
NA	NA	TRBV3-1	TRBJ2-7	CASSQATPSYEQYF	TGTGCCAGCAGCCAAGCCACCCCTTCCTACGAGCAGTACTTC
NA	NA	TRBV9	TRBJ2-3	CASSVSSSEDTQYF	TGTGCCAGCAGCGTATCGTCTAGCGAAGATACGCAGTATTTT